This paragraph covers one TCR beta chain sequence. The V gene's germline CDR1 is KGHDR and CDR2 SFDVKD. The junction had 9 bases not matched to a gene; V was cut back by 3 bases and J by 6 bases. The CDR3 is made up of 17 amino acids. Assay: immunoSEQ multiplex PCR; the TCRdb copy retains only in-frame clones and omits some. The sample lists a few hundred thousand clones; about 85% were seen once. The sample originates from a study of blood T cell repertoires in COVID-19. The chain has TRBV24-1 and TRBJ2-7; TRBD2 aligns across 14 bases. Sequences were obtained from peripheral blood. The sequence derives from a human donor with COVID-19, enrolled during active disease. The donor label of this sample is uncertain. The CDR3 loop reads CATSDSGTSGSRGEQYF. CDR3 DNA: TGTGCCACCAGTGATAGTGGGACTAGCGGGAGTAGAGGCGAGCAGTACTTC.